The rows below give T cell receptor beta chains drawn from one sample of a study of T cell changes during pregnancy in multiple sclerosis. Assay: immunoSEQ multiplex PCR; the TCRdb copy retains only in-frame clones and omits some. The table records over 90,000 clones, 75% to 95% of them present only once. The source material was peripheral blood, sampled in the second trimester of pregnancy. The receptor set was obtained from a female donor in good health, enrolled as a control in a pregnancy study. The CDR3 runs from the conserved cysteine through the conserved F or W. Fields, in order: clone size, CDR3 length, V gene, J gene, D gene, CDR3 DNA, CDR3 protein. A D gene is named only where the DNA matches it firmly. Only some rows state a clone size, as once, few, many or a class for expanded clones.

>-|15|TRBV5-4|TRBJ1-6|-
TGTGCCAGCAGCTTGATCGGGCCCGGGGATTCACCCCTCCACTTT
CASSLIGPGDSPLHF
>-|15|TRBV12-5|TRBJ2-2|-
TGTGCTAGTGGTTCAAGCGGAGCCCCCACCGGGGAGCTGTTTTTT
CASGSSGAPTGELFF
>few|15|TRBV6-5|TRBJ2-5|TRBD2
TGTGCCAGCAGGGGACTAGCGGGGGGTCAAGAGACCCAGTACTTC
CASRGLAGGQETQYF
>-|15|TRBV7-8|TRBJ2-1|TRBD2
TGTGCCAGCAGCCCCCGACAGCGGGAGGTGGATGAGCAGTTCTTC
CASSPRQREVDEQFF
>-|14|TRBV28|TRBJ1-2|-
TGTGCCAGCAGTTTCCCTGGACAGATCTATGGCTACACCTTC
CASSFPGQIYGYTF
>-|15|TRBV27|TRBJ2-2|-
TGTGCCAGCAGTTTGAGGGAGTACGGCACCGGGGAGCTGTTTTTT
CASSLREYGTGELFF
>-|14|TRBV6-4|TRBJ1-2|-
TGTGCCAGCAGTGACGAGGGTTTCGGGAGTGGCTACACCTTC
CASSDEGFGSGYTF
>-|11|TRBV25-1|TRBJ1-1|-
TGTGCCAGCAGTGTCCGCACTGAAGCTTTCTTT
CASSVRTEAFF
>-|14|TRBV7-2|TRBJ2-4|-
TGTGCCAGCAGCTTAGCGTGGGCAGGGGCCATTCAGTACTTC
CASSLAWAGAIQYF
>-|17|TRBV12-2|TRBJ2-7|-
TGTGCAAGTCGCTTGGATATCAGGGAGGGCCAATGGTACGAGCAGTACTTC
CASRLDIREGQWYEQYF
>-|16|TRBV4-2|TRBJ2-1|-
TGTGCCAGCAGCCAAGTCCCGGGGAGCTCCTACAATGAGCAGTTCTTC
CASSQVPGSSYNEQFF
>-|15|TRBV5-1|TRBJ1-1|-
TGCGCCAGCAGCTCCCATCGGCGCGGGGAAGGTGAAGCTTTCTTT
CASSSHRRGEGEAFF
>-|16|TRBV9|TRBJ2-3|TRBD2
TGTGCCAGCAGCGCCCGACTAGCGGGGGATACAGATACGCAGTATTTT
CASSARLAGDTDTQYF
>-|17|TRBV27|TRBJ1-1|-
TGTGCCAGCAGTTTATCTGTCCGGGGGGGCCGTGTGGGAGAAGCTTTCTTT
CASSLSVRGGRVGEAFF
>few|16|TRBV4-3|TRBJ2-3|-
TGCGCCAGCAGCCAAAAACTCGGGGAGCCCCCAGATACGCAGTATTTT
CASSQKLGEPPDTQYF